Listed here are 11 T cell receptor beta chains from one sample, sequenced in a study of T cells in women clearing cervical HPV infection. TCRdb keeps only in-frame clones here, not all; method: immunoSEQ multiplex PCR. This table holds about 36,000 clones. Sequenced sample: blood buffy coat. The source is a woman aged 18-69 years with a cervical HPV16 infection that either progressed to CIN3+ or cleared (not recorded which).

Note on this clone: The read ends 3 residues early relative to the CDR3; the germline J gene fills the gap. The chain joins TRBV2 to TRBJ2-7; TRBD1 aligns across 7 bases. Germline trimming cut 6 bases from V and 0 bases from J; bases unmatched to any gene: 5. The CDR3 contains 14 residues. Germline V lookup: CDR1 SNHLY, CDR2 FYNNEI. The sequenced part of the CDR3 DNA is TGTGCCAGCAGCAAGGACAGGCCCTCCTACGAG. Protein sequence: CASSKDRPSYE. The whole CDR3 protein is CASSKDRPSYEQYF.

On this clone itself: The read halts 3 residues ahead of the CDR3 end, with the missing end drawn from the germline J gene. The chain is built from TRBV20-1 and TRBJ1-4; D call uncertain. This CDR3 contains 14 residues. From germline, CDR1 is DFQATT and CDR2 SNEGSKA (reference sequence). V shed 3 bases and J shed 8 bases, with 16 bases lying between them. This chain's CDR3 is CSASLGASKEKLFF. The covered CDR3 bases are TGCAGTGCTAGTTTGGGCGCCAGTAAGGAAAAA.

Remarks on this clone: With the read ending 3 residues before the CDR3 end, the germline J gene is used to fill in that end. The chain carries TRBV19 and TRBJ1-1; D remains unclear. This CDR3 contains 11 residues. Germline CDR1 LNHDA, CDR2 SQIVND (reference sequence). The CDR3 is CASSLSREAFF. Incomplete CDR3 DNA: TGTGCCAGTAGTTTGTCGAGGGAA.

On this clone itself: The read comes to an end 3 residues before the CDR3 does, leaving the germline J gene to fill in the end. The chain combines TRBV2 with TRBJ2-2; TRBD1 matches at 10 bases. The CDR3 is made up of 15 amino acids. Germline V gene lookup returns CDR1 SNHLY and CDR2 FYNNEI. The CDR3 loop reads CASRQGAGGKSKLFF. The part of the CDR3 DNA that was read is TGTGCCAGTAGACAGGGGGCGGGGGGTAAATCAAAG.

The CDR3 DNA, read in part, is TGTGCCAGCAGCTTAATGGGACAGCCCTATGGT. This translates into CASSLMGQPYG. The full CDR3 is CASSLMGQPYGQYF. This chain links TRBV7-2 with TRBJ2-4; 7 bases fit TRBD1. Read sequence stops 3 residues before the CDR3 end, and the germline J gene provides the missing end. The CDR3 is 14 amino acids. CDR1 is SGHTA and CDR2 is FQGNSA in the germline V gene.

With respect to this clone: The CDR3 end falls 3 residues outside the read, so it is completed with the germline J gene. This chain joins TRBV12-3 or TRBV12-4 and TRBJ2-1, with D tentatively TRBD2 (7 bases). This CDR3 spans 15 amino acids. Trimming took 6 bases from V and 5 from J, leaving 17 bases between them. CDR3 DNA (partial): TGTGCCAGCAGAAAGGGGGGGCGAGTAAACAATGAG. Its protein product is CASRKGGRVNNE. The whole CDR3 is CASRKGGRVNNEQFF.

About this clone: From the germline J gene comes the end of the CDR3, since the read stops 3 residues before it. The chain links TRBV19 to TRBJ1-4; 7 nucleotides align to TRBD1. Germline CDR1 and CDR2: LNHDA and SQIVND (reference sequence). This CDR3 is built from 15 residues. CDR3 DNA, as far as it was read: TGTGCCAGTAGTATTGGGACAGCGAAAAATTCACCA. Amino acids: CASSIGTAKNSP. The complete CDR3 reads CASSIGTAKNSPLFF.

On this clone: The read halts 3 residues ahead of the CDR3 end, with the missing end drawn from the germline J gene. J is TRBJ1-2 and V is TRBV7-2; D unresolved. The CDR3 extends over 16 amino acids. Germline CDR1 SGHTA, CDR2 FQGNSA. The sequenced part of the CDR3 DNA is TGTGCCAGCAGCTTAGCGCACGGCGGGAGCACAGATACC. This translates into CASSLAHGGSTDT. The full CDR3 is CASSLAHGGSTDTYTF. The complete variable domain, with remaining parts taken from reference TRBV7-2 and TRBJ1-2, reads GAGVSQSPSNKVTEKGKDVELRCDPISGHTALYWYRQSLGQGLEFLIYFQGNSAPDKSGLPSDRFSAERTGGSVSTLTIQRTQQEDSAVYLCASSLAHGGSTDTYTFGSGTRLTVV.

Concerning this clone itself: Read data end 3 residues before the CDR3 end; the end is taken from the germline J gene. The chain is built from TRBV19 and TRBJ2-6, with TRBD1 as a possible D gene (5 bases). The germline V gene encodes CDR1 LNHDA and CDR2 SQIVND (reference sequence). Trimming stripped 8 bases from V and 4 bases from J, with 12 bases between. The CDR3 runs 14 residues. Incomplete CDR3 DNA: TGTGCCAGTGCCCAGGGTCCCGGGGCCAACGTC. Translating gives CASAQGPGANV. The entire CDR3 protein reads CASAQGPGANVLTF.

In the case of this clone: Read sequence stops 3 residues before the CDR3 end, and the germline J gene provides the missing end. The J gene is TRBJ2-2, the V gene TRBV6-2 or TRBV6-3; TRBD1 is a possible D gene (5 bases). The CDR3 extends over 14 amino acids. Germline values: CDR1 MNHEY, CDR2 SVGEGT. The CDR3 DNA, read in part, is TGTGCCAGCAGTCCAGGGATAAGGCATGAAAAG. Protein: CASSPGIRHEK. The CDR3, in full, reads CASSPGIRHEKLFF.

Comments on this clone: The DNA ends 3 residues before the CDR3 does, and the rest of the CDR3 is filled in from the germline J gene. This chain uses TRBV5-5 with TRBJ1-2; tentative D call: TRBD1 (5 bases). CDR3 length: 14 residues. Germline CDR1 is SGHKS and CDR2 is YYEKEE (reference sequence). V dropped 7 bases and J dropped 4 bases, with 17 bases sitting between them. The sequenced CDR3 bases are TGTGCCAGCGGCAACTCAGGGTTCAGCTATGGC. Protein: CASGNSGFSYG. Given in full, the CDR3 is CASGNSGFSYGYTF. Combining the CDR3 with reference TRBV5-5 and TRBJ1-2 gives the whole variable domain DAGVTQSPTHLIKTRGQQVTLRCSPISGHKSVSWYQQVLGQGPQFIFQYYEKEERGRGNFPDRFSARQFPNYSSELNVNALLLGDSALYLCASGNSGFSYGYTFGSGTRLTVV.